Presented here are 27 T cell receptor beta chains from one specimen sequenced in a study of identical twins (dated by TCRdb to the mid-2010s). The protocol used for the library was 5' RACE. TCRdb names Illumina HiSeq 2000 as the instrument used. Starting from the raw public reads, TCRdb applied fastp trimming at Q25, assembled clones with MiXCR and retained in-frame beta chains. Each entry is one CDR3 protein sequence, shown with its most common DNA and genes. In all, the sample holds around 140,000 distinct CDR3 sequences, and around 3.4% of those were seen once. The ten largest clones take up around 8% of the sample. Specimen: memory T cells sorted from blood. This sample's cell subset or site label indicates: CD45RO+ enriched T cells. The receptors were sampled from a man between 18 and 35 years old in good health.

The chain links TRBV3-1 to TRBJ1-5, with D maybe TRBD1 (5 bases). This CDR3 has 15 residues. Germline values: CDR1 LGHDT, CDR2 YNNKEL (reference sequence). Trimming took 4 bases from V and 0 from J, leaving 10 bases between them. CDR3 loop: CASSLRQGSNQPQHF. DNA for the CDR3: TGTGCCAGCAGCCTTCGTCAGGGTAGCAATCAGCCCCAGCATTTT.

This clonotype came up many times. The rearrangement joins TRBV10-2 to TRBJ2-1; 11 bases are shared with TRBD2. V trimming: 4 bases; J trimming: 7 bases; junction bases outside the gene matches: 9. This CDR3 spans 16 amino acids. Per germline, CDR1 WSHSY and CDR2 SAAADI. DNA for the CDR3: TGCGCCAGCAGTGGGGAGACTAGCGGGATGAAGAATGAGCAGTTCTTC. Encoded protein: CASSGETSGMKNEQFF.

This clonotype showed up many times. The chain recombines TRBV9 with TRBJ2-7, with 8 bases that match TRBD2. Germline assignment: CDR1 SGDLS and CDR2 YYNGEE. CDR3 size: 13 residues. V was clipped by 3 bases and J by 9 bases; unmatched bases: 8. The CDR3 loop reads CASSASTSGGQYF. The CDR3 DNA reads TGTGCCAGCAGCGCAAGTACTAGCGGCGGGCAGTACTTC.

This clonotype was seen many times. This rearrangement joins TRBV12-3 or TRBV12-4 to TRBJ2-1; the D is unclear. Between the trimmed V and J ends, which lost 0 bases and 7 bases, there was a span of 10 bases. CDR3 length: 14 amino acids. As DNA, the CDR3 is TGTGCCAGCAGTTTAGCCTCTAGTACGAATGAGCAGTTCTTC. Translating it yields CASSLASSTNEQFF.

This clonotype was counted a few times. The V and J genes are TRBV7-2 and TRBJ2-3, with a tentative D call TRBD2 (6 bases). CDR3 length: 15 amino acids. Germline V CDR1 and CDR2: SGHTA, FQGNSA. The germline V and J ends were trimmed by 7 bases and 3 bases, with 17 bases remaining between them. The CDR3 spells CASNSVGSGTDTQYF. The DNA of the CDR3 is TGTGCCAGCAACTCGGTCGGGAGTGGGACAGATACGCAGTATTTT.

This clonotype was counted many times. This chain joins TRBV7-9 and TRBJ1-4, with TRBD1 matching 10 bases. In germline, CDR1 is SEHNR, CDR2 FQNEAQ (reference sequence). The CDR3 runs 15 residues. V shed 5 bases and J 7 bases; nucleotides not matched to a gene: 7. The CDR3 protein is CASSPRQGAVEKLFF. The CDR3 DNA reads TGTGCCAGCAGCCCGAGACAGGGGGCTGTTGAAAAACTGTTTTTT.

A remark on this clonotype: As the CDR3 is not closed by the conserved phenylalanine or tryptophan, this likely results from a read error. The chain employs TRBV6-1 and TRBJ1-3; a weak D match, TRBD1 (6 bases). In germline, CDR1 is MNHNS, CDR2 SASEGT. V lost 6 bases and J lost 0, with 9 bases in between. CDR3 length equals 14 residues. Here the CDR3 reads CASRGTSSGNTIYI. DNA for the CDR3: TGTGCCAGCAGGGGGACAAGCTCTGGAAACACCATATATATT.

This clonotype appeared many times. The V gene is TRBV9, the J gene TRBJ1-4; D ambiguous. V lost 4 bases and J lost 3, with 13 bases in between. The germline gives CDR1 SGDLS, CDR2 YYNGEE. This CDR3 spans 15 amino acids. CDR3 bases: TGTGCCAGCAGCCCCATGGACGGAGCTAATGAAAAACTGTTTTTT. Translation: CASSPMDGANEKLFF.

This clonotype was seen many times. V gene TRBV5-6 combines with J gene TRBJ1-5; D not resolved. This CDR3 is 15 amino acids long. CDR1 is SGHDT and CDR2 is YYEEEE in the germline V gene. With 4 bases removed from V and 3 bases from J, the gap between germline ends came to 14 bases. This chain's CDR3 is CASSLSWRDNQPQHF. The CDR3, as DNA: TGTGCCAGCAGCCTGTCCTGGAGGGACAATCAGCCCCAGCATTTT.

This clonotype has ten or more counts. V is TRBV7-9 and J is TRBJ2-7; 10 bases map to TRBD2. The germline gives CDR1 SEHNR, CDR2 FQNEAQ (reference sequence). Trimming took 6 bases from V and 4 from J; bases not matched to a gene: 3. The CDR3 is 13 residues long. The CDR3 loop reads CASSTSGMYEQYV. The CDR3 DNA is TGTGCCAGCAGTACTAGCGGGATGTACGAGCAGTACGTC.

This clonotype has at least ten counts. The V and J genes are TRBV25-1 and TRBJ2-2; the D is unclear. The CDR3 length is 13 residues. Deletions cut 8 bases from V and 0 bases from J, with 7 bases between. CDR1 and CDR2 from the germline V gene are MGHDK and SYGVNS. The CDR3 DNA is TGTGCCAGCCTCGGGCCGAACACCGGGGAGCTGTTTTTT. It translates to CASLGPNTGELFF.

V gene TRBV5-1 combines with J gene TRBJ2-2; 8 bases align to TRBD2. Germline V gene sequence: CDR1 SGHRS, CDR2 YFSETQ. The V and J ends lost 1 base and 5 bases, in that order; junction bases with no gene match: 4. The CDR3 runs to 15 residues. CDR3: CASSLSAGATGELFF. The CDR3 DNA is TGCGCCAGCAGCTTGTCAGCGGGAGCTACCGGGGAGCTGTTTTTT.

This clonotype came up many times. The CDR3 sequence is CASSPRPRVETQYF. CDR3 bases: TGTGCCAGCTCACCACGACCGCGCGTGGAGACCCAGTACTTC. V and J are TRBV18 and TRBJ2-5; D is unclear. Per the germline V gene, CDR1 is KGHSH and CDR2 is LQKENI. This CDR3 spans 14 amino acids. Deletions cut 1 base from V and 5 bases from J, with 11 bases between.

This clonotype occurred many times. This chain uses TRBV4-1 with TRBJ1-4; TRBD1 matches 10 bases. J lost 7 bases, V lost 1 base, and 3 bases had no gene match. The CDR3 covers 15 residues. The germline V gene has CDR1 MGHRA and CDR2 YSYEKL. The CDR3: CASSQVGTGVEKLFF. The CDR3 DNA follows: TGCGCCAGCAGCCAAGTCGGGACAGGGGTTGAAAAACTGTTTTTT.

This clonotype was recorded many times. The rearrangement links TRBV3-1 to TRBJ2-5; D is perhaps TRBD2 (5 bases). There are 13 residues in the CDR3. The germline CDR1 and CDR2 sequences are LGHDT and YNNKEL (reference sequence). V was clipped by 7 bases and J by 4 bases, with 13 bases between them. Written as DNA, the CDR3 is TGTGCCAGCACCCGGGGTTTTCGAGAGACCCAGTACTTC. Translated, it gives CASTRGFRETQYF.

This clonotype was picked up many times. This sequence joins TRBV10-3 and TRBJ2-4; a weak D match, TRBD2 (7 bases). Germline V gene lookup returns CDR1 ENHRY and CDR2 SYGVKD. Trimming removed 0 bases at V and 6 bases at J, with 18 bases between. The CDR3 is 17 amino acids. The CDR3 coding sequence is TGTGCCATCAGTGAGTCGAGGGGGGGCGGTATATCAAACATTCAGTACTTC. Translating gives CAISESRGGGISNIQYF.

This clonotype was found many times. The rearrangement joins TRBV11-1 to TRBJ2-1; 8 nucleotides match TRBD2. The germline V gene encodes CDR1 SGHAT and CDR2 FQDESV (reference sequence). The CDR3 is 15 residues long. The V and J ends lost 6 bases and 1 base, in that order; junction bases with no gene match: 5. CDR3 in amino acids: CASRNERGSYNEQFF. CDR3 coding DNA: TGTGCCAGCAGGAACGAGCGGGGGTCCTACAATGAGCAGTTCTTC.

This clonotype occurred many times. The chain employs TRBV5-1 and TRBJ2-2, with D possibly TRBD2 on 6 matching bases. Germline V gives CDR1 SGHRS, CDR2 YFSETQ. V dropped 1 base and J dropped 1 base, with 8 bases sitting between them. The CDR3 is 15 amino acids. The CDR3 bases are TGCGCCAGCAGCTTGTCTAGCGAGAACACCGGGGAGCTGTTTTTT. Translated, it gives CASSLSSENTGELFF.

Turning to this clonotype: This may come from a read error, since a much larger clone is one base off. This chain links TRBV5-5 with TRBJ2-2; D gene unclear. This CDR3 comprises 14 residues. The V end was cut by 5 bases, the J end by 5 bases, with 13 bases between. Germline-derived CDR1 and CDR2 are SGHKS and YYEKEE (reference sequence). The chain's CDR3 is CASRPTWGTGELFF. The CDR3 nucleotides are TGTGCCAGCAGACCGACATGGGGAACCGGGGAGCTGTTTTTT.

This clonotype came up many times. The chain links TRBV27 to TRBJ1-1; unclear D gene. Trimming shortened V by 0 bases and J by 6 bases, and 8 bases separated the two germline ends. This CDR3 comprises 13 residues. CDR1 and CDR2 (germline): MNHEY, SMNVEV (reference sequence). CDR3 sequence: CASSLSKPSEAFF. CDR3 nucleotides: TGTGCCAGCAGTTTATCGAAGCCCTCTGAAGCTTTCTTT.

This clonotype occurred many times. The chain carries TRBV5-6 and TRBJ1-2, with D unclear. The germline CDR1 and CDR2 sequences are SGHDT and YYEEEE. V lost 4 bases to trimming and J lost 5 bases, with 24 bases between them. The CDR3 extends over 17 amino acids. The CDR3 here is CASSPRPSLRGGYGYTF. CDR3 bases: TGTGCCAGCAGCCCTCGTCCGTCTCTGAGAGGTGGATATGGCTACACCTTC.

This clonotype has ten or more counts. The CDR3 here is CASSLWGGRQFF. The CDR3 DNA sequence: TGTGCCAGCAGTTTATGGGGCGGCCGCCAGTTCTTC. J is TRBJ2-1 and V is TRBV12-3 or TRBV12-4; the D gene is possibly TRBD1 (5 bases). The CDR3 runs to 12 residues. Trimming pared 2 bases from V and 13 bases from J, leaving 12 bases between.

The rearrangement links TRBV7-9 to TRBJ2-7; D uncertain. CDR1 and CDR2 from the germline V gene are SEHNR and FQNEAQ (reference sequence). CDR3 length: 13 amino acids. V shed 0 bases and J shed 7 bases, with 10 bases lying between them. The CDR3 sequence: CASSLATQGEQYV. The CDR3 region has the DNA TGTGCCAGCAGCTTAGCTACCCAAGGGGAGCAGTACGTC.

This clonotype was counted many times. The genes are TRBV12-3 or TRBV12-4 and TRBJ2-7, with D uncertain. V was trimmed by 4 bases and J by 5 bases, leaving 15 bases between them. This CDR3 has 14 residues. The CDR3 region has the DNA TGTGCCAGCAGTTCCACCGGGTCCAACCACGAGCAGTACGTC. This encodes CASSSTGSNHEQYV.

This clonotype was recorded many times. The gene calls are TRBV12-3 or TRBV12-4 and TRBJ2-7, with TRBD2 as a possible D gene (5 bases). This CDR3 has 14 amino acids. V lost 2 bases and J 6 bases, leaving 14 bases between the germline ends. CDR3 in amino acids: CASSLKERAVEQYF. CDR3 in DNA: TGTGCCAGCAGTTTAAAGGAGAGGGCGGTCGAGCAGTACTTC.

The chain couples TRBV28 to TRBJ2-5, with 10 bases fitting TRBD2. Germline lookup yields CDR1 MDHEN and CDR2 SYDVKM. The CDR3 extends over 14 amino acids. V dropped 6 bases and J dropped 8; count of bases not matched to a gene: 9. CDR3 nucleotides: TGTGCCAGCAGCCCGACTAGCGGGCCTATTACCCAGTACTTC. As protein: CASSPTSGPITQYF.

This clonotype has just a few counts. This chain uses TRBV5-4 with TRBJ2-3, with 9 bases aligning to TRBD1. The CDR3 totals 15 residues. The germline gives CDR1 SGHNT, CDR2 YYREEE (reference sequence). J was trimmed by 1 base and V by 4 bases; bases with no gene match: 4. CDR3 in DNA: TGTGCCAGCAGCCCCCGGGACAGGGGCACAGATACGCAGTATTTT. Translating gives CASSPRDRGTDTQYF.